The TCR beta chain under discussion was sequenced for a study of PD-L1 blockade in urothelial cancer. At the level of the study: Men with urothelial cancer arising in the bladder made up about 90% of the roughly 29 patients. Prior chemotherapy in patients spanned 0 to 3 regimens.

Time point defined: peripheral blood 6 weeks after treatment start. Per the germline V gene, CDR1 is SGHDN and CDR2 is FVKESK. The CDR3 has 14 residues. The V and J ends lost 9 bases and 0 bases respectively, with 12 bases between them. The method was immunoSEQ multiplex PCR; TCRdb's version includes in-frame clones alone and lacks a portion of them. The table shows some 110,000 clones, with approximately 90% occurring only once. The TCR comes from a man aged 60 to 69 with urothelial cancer. The sample was PBMCs, taken around atezolizumab (anti-PD-L1) treatment. This chain connects TRBV14 to TRBJ2-1; weak D call: TRBD1 (6 bases). This chain's CDR3 is CASAGVSSYNEQFF. CDR3 bases: TGTGCCAGTGCAGGGGTCAGCTCCTACAATGAGCAGTTCTTC. Filled out from reference TRBV14 and TRBJ2-1, the complete variable domain reads EAGVTQFPSHSVIEKGQTVTLRCDPISGHDNLYWYRRVMGKEIKFLLHFVKESKQDESGMPNNRFLAERTGGTYSTLKVQPAELEDSGVYFCASAGVSSYNEQFFGPGTRLTVL.